This passage covers 26 T cell receptor beta chains from one sample sequenced in a study of blood T cell repertoires in COVID-19. The data were produced by immunoSEQ multiplex PCR, yet TCRdb's version contains in-frame clones alone and is incomplete. The sample has about 240,000 clones; 75% to 85% are singletons. Input material: peripheral blood. The receptors stem from a woman aged 55-69 years with active or convalescent COVID-19.

The rearrangement links TRBV3-1 (or the pseudogene TRBV3-2) to TRBJ2-7; weak D call: TRBD2 (5 bases). The V and J ends lost 3 bases and 4 bases respectively, with 19 bases between them. Germline assignment: CDR1 LGHDT and CDR2 YNNKEL (reference sequence). CDR3 length equals 16 residues. This chain's CDR3 is CASSHLAGLLGYEQYF. As DNA, the CDR3 is TGTGCCAGCAGCCACCTCGCCGGACTTCTGGGATACGAGCAGTACTTC.

This clone was counted a few times. V usage is TRBV27 and J usage is TRBJ1-2; 11 bases align to TRBD1. Germline lookup yields CDR1 MNHEY and CDR2 SMNVEV (reference sequence). The junction had 4 bases not matched to a gene; V was cut back by 6 bases and J by 7 bases. The CDR3 totals 13 residues. The CDR3 DNA is TGTGCCAGCAGAGGGACAGGGGGGGGTGGCTACACCTTC. It encodes CASRGTGGGGYTF.

The chain carries TRBV10-1 and TRBJ2-3, with 12 nucleotides matching TRBD2. CDR3 size: 15 residues. Unmatched junction bases numbered 4, after V lost 4 bases and J lost 5 bases. Germline values: CDR1 WNHNN, CDR2 SYGVQD (reference sequence). CDR3 residues: CASSVTSGGEDTQYF. CDR3 coding DNA: TGCGCCAGCAGTGTGACTAGCGGGGGCGAAGATACGCAGTATTTT.

This clone was observed a single time. The gene calls are TRBV4-2 and TRBJ1-6; maybe TRBD1 (6 bases). The germline V gene encodes CDR1 LGHNA and CDR2 YNFKEQ. The germline V and J ends were trimmed by 1 base and 8 bases, with 9 bases remaining between them. The CDR3 is made up of 14 amino acids. The chain's CDR3 is CASSQVGADSPLHF. The CDR3 DNA sequence: TGTGCCAGCAGCCAAGTGGGGGCAGATTCACCCCTCCACTTT.

The chain is built from TRBV5-5 and TRBJ1-5; 9 nucleotides line up with TRBD1. The CDR3 runs to 16 residues. In germline, CDR1 is SGHKS, CDR2 YYEKEE (reference sequence). V was clipped by 3 bases and J by 4 bases; unmatched bases: 8. The CDR3 spells CASSSTTGGANQPQHF. DNA of the CDR3: TGTGCCAGCAGCTCGACAACAGGGGGCGCGAATCAGCCCCAGCATTTT.

The chain recombines TRBV2 with TRBJ2-2; 8 bases line up with TRBD1. CDR3 length: 15 amino acids. Trimming took 6 bases from V and 4 from J; bases not matched to a gene: 7. Germline V gene data show CDR1 as SNHLY and CDR2 as FYNNEI. The CDR3 spells CASRGRGRRTGELFF. In DNA, the CDR3 is TGTGCCAGCAGGGGCAGGGGGCGCCGCACCGGGGAGCTGTTTTTT.

This chain uses TRBV10-3 with TRBJ2-2; 10 bases fit TRBD2. The CDR3 is 16 amino acids. Per germline, CDR1 ENHRY and CDR2 SYGVKD. Trimming cost V 5 bases and J 0 bases; bases outside gene matches: 3. CDR3: CAISPGTSANTGELFF. The DNA for the CDR3 is TGTGCCATCAGTCCGGGGACTAGCGCGAACACCGGGGAGCTGTTTTTT.

With regard to this clone: The sample contains more than one DNA sequence encoding this CDR3. The gene calls are TRBV19 and TRBJ1-1, with TRBD1 matching 7 bases. Unmatched junction bases numbered 3, after V lost 1 base and J lost 4 bases. Germline loops: CDR1 LNHDA, CDR2 SQIVND (reference sequence). This CDR3 region has 14 residues. The CDR3 loop is CASSIVNRGTEAFF. The DNA of the CDR3 is TGTGCCAGTAGTATAGTAAACAGGGGCACTGAAGCTTTCTTT.

The chain uses TRBV7-8 and TRBJ1-2, with 7 bases aligning to TRBD1. Germline V gives CDR1 SGHVS, CDR2 FQNEAQ. This CDR3 has 16 amino acids. With 5 bases clipped from V and 6 bases from J, the junction kept 15 bases outside the gene matches. The CDR3 DNA is TGTGCCAGCAGCATCCGGGACAGAGGACTTGTCGATGGCTACACCTTC. Encoded protein: CASSIRDRGLVDGYTF.

In its sample, this clone was seen a few times. The chain uses TRBV30 and TRBJ1-3, with D perhaps TRBD1 (6 bases). This CDR3 is 14 amino acids long. The V end lost 4 bases, the J end lost 4 bases, and 14 bases lay between the germline ends. Germline V gene sequence: CDR1 GTSNPN, CDR2 SVGIG (reference sequence). CDR3: CAWTTGGQGNTIYF. CDR3 in DNA: TGTGCCTGGACAACCGGGGGGCAAGGAAACACCATATATTTT. Using reference TRBV30 and TRBJ1-3 for the parts outside the CDR3, the full variable domain is SQTIHQWPATLVQPVGSPLSLECTVEGTSNPNLYWYRQAAGRGLQLLFYSVGIGQISSEVPQNLSASRPQDRQFILSSKKLLLSDSGFYLCAWTTGGQGNTIYFGEGSWLTVV.

The genes are TRBV7-9 and TRBJ1-1, with D perhaps matching TRBD1 (5 bases). Trimming left V 3 bases short and J 4 bases short, with 15 bases between. Germline CDR1 reads SEHNR; CDR2 reads FQNEAQ (reference sequence). The CDR3 has 15 amino acids. This chain's CDR3 is CASSFIVGRGTEAFF. The DNA for the CDR3 is TGTGCCAGCAGCTTTATTGTGGGGCGAGGCACTGAAGCTTTCTTT.

The chain couples TRBV6-5 to TRBJ1-1, with D uncertain. The CDR3 spans 13 residues. Germline V CDR1 and CDR2: MNHEY, SVGAGI. Trimming cost V 3 bases and J 1 base, with 6 bases left between them. This CDR3 reads CASSYNPNTEAFF. CDR3 bases: TGTGCCAGCAGTTATAATCCGAACACTGAAGCTTTCTTT.

This rearrangement joins TRBV15 to TRBJ2-6; 10 positions match TRBD1. Germline trimming cut 8 bases from V and 0 bases from J; bases unmatched to any gene: 1. This CDR3 spans 15 amino acids. Germline CDR1 reads LNHNV; CDR2 reads YYDKDF (reference sequence). CDR3 region: CATGQGDSGANVLTF. CDR3 DNA: TGTGCCACCGGACAGGGGGACTCTGGGGCCAACGTCCTGACTTTC.

This clone occurred once. The chain joins TRBV24-1 to TRBJ2-3, with D possibly matching TRBD2 (5 bases). The V end lost 4 bases, the J end lost 4 bases, and 23 bases lay between the germline ends. Germline loops: CDR1 KGHDR, CDR2 SFDVKD. This CDR3 contains 18 residues. CDR3 coding DNA: TGTGCCACCAGTGACAATGACCCGGGGAGTGTTGGGGCAGATACGCAGTATTTT. It translates to CATSDNDPGSVGADTQYF.

The rearrangement uses TRBV30 and TRBJ2-3; D not certain. There are 11 residues in the CDR3. The V end was cut by 1 base, the J end by 5 bases, with 4 bases between. The germline V gene has CDR1 GTSNPN and CDR2 SVGIG (reference sequence). The CDR3 region has the DNA TGTGCCTGGAGTGCCCTAGATACGCAGTATTTT. This sequence encodes CAWSALDTQYF.

This clone was recorded a few times. CDR3 sequence (DNA): TGTGCCAGCAGCAGGACAGGGAGTATCGCTTTCTTT. Translated: CASSRTGSIAFF. This chain connects TRBV27 to TRBJ1-1; 8 nucleotides agree with TRBD1. V lost 6 bases and J lost 11; bases outside the gene matches: 8. Germline V lookup: CDR1 MNHEY, CDR2 SMNVEV (reference sequence). The CDR3 runs to 12 residues.

CDR3 sequence (DNA): TGTGCCTATGACAGGGGGCGAGGCGAGCAGTACTTC. Its translation: CAYDRGRGEQYF. This rearrangement joins TRBV30 to TRBJ2-7; TRBD1 agrees at 10 bases. There are 12 residues in the CDR3. After removal of 7 bases from V and 6 bases from J, the junction contained 6 bases not matched to a gene. The germline V gene has CDR1 GTSNPN and CDR2 SVGIG (reference sequence).

In DNA form, the CDR3 reads TGTGCCAGCAGCCACTACACAGATACGCAGTATTTT. Its protein is CASSHYTDTQYF. This rearrangement joins TRBV7-2 to TRBJ2-3; D is ambiguous. Trimming left V 5 bases short and J 2 bases short, with 5 bases between. The germline V gene has CDR1 SGHTA and CDR2 FQGNSA. The CDR3 runs to 12 residues.

J is TRBJ2-7 and V is TRBV13, with D possibly being TRBD2 (5 bases). This CDR3 has 14 amino acids. V lost 0 bases, J lost 6 bases, and 12 bases lay in between. Germline V gene lookup returns CDR1 PRHDT and CDR2 FYEKMQ (reference sequence). In DNA form, the CDR3 reads TGTGCCAGCAGCTTAGGGCCGTCGGGGTCCGAGCAGTACTTC. Translating gives CASSLGPSGSEQYF. Combining the CDR3 with reference TRBV13 and TRBJ2-7 gives the whole variable domain AAGVIQSPRHLIKEKRETATLKCYPIPRHDTVYWYQQGPGQDPQFLISFYEKMQSDKGSIPDRFSAQQFSDYHSELNMSSLELGDSALYFCASSLGPSGSEQYFGPGTRLTVT.

The chain recombines TRBV7-9 with TRBJ2-2; 8 bases are shared with TRBD1. CDR1 and CDR2 (germline): SEHNR, FQNEAQ (reference sequence). The trim removed 5 bases at V and 5 bases at J, leaving 7 bases unmatched. The CDR3 consists of 15 residues. CDR3 protein: CASSQWTGSTGELFF. DNA of the CDR3: TGTGCCAGCAGCCAGTGGACAGGGAGTACCGGGGAGCTGTTTTTT. The full variable domain, with the rest looked up from reference TRBV7-9 and TRBJ2-2, is DTGVSQNPRHKITKRGQNVTFRCDPISEHNRLYWYRQTLGQGPEFLTYFQNEAQLEKSRLLSDRFSAERPKGSFSTLEIQRTEQGDSAMYLCASSQWTGSTGELFFGEGSRLTVL.

The rearrangement links TRBV5-1 to TRBJ2-5; D uncertain. The CDR3 loop spans 15 amino acids. Per germline, CDR1 SGHRS and CDR2 YFSETQ. V was clipped by 0 bases and J by 1 base, with 10 bases between them. The CDR3 region has the DNA TGCGCCAGCAGCTTGGCTGCACAGACCCAAGAGACCCAGTACTTC. Translating it yields CASSLAAQTQETQYF.

V and J are TRBV6-6 and TRBJ1-1; 7 bases map to TRBD1. The CDR3 totals 12 residues. Germline loops: CDR1 MNHNY, CDR2 SVGAGI (reference sequence). Unmatched junction bases numbered 2, after V lost 5 bases and J lost 5 bases. CDR3 amino acids: CASSAQGTEAFF. CDR3 DNA sequence: TGTGCCAGCAGTGCACAGGGGACTGAAGCTTTCTTT.

The chain employs TRBV7-6 and TRBJ2-3, with 12 bases identical to TRBD2. Looked up from germline, CDR1 is SGHVS and CDR2 is FNYEAQ. J lost 4 bases, V lost 5 bases, and 4 bases had no gene match. The CDR3 runs 15 residues. CDR3 sequence reads: CASSPTSGGADTQYF. In DNA form, the CDR3 reads TGTGCCAGCAGCCCGACTAGCGGGGGAGCAGATACGCAGTATTTT.

This clone was picked up one time. J is TRBJ2-4 and V is TRBV29-1; 9 bases agree with TRBD2. The junction had 5 bases not matched to a gene; V was cut back by 1 base and J by 4 bases. Germline-derived CDR1 and CDR2 are SQVTM and ANQGSEA. The CDR3 is 15 residues long. CDR3 coding DNA: TGCAGCGTTGAAGGCGGGGGGGCCGGGAAAAACATTCAGTACTTC. Amino acids: CSVEGGGAGKNIQYF. The whole variable domain, remainder taken from reference TRBV29-1 and TRBJ2-4, is SAVISQKPSRDICQRGTSLTIQCQVDSQVTMMFWYRQQPGQSLTLIATANQGSEATYESGFVIDKFPISRPNLTFSTLTVSNMSPEDSSIYLCSVEGGGAGKNIQYFGAGTRLSVL.

The chain joins TRBV18 to TRBJ2-7; perhaps TRBD1 as D (8 bases). Germline CDR1 is KGHSH and CDR2 is LQKENI. Deletions cut 5 bases from V and 6 bases from J, with 14 bases between. This CDR3 contains 13 residues. CDR3 in amino acids: CASSEQGGSEQYF. CDR3 bases: TGTGCCAGCTCAGAACAGGGGGGGAGCGAGCAGTACTTC. Supplemented by reference TRBV18 and TRBJ2-7, the full variable domain reads NAGVMQNPRHLVRRRGQEARLRCSPMKGHSHVYWYRQLPEEGLKFMVYLQKENIIDESGMPKERFSAEFPKEGPSILRIQQVVRGDSAAYFCASSEQGGSEQYFGPGTRLTVT.

In this sample, this clone turned up once. DNA of the CDR3: TGTGCCAGCAGTCGGGACAGCCCGCCCTTTGACTATGGCTACACCTTC. Its protein is CASSRDSPPFDYGYTF. This chain connects TRBV6-6 to TRBJ1-2, with 7 bases matching TRBD1. The CDR3 length is 16 residues. Per the germline V gene, CDR1 is MNHNY and CDR2 is SVGAGI (reference sequence). V lost 5 bases and J lost 3; bases outside the gene matches: 12.